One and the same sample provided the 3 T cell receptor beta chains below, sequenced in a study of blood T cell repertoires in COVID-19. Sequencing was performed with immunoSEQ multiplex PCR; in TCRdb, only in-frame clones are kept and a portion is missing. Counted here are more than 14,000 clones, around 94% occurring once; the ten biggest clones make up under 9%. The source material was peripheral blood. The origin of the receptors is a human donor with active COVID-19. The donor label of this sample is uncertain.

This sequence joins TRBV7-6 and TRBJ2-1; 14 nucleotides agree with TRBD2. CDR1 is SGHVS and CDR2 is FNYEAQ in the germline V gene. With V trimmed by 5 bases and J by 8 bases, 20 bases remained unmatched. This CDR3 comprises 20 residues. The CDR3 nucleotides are TGTGCCAGCAGCCCGAATAGTAGGGGGGGGACTAGCGGGAGTCTCGATGAGCAGTTCTTC. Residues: CASSPNSRGGTSGSLDEQFF. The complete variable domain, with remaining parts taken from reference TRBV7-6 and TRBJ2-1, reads GAGVSQSPRYKVTKRGQDVALRCDPISGHVSLYWYRQALGQGPEFLTYFNYEAQQDKSGLPNDRFSAERPEGSISTLTIQRTEQRDSAMYRCASSPNSRGGTSGSLDEQFFGPGTRLTVL.

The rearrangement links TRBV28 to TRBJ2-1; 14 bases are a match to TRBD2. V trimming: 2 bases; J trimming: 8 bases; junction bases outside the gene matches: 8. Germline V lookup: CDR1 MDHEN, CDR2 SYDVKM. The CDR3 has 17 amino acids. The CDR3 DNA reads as TGTGCCAGCAGTTTAGGGGGACTAGCGGGAGTGGGCGATGAGCAGTTCTTC. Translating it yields CASSLGGLAGVGDEQFF.

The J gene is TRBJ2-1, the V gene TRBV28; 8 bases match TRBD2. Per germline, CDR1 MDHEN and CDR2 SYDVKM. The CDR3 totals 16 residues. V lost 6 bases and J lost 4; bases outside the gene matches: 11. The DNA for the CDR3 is TGTGCCAGCAGGACCGGCGGGGGGACGGAATACAATGAGCAGTTCTTC. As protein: CASRTGGGTEYNEQFF.